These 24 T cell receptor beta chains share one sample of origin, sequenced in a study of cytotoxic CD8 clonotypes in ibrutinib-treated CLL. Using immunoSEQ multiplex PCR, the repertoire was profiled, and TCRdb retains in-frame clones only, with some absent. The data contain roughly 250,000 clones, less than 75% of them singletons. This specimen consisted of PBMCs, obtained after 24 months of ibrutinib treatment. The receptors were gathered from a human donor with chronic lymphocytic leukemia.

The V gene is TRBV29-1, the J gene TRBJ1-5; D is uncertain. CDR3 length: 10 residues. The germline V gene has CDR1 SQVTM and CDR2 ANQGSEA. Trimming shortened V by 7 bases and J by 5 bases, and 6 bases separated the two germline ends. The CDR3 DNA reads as TGCAGCGGTGGAGATCAGCCCCAGCATTTT. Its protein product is CSGGDQPQHF.

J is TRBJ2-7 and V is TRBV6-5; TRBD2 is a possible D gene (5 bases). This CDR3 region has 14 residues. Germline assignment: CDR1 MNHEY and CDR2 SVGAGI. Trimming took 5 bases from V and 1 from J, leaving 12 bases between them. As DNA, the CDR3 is TGTGCCAGCAGTCCACGGACTCCGTCCTACGAGCAGTACTTC. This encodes CASSPRTPSYEQYF.

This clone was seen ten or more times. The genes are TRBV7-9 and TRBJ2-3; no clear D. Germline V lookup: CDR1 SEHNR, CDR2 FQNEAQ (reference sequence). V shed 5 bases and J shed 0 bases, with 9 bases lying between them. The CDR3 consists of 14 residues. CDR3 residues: CASSNSYSTDTQYF. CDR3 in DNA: TGTGCCAGCAGCAACTCCTACAGCACAGATACGCAGTATTTT.

The CDR3 is CSGRVGFLGNNEQFF. Here the CDR3 DNA reads TGCAGCGGGCGGGTAGGTTTTCTAGGGAACAATGAGCAGTTCTTC. This chain joins TRBV29-1 and TRBJ2-1; a weak D match, TRBD2 (5 bases). CDR3 size: 15 residues. Germline V gene lookup returns CDR1 SQVTM and CDR2 ANQGSEA. V was trimmed by 7 bases and J by 5 bases, leaving 21 bases between them.

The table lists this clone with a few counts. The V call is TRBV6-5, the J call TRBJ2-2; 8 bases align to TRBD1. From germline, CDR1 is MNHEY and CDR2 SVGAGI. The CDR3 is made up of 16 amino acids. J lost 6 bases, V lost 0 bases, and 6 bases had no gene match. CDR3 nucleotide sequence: TGTGCCAGCAGTTACTCGACAGGGGCTAGCCCCGGGGAGCTGTTTTTT. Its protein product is CASSYSTGASPGELFF.

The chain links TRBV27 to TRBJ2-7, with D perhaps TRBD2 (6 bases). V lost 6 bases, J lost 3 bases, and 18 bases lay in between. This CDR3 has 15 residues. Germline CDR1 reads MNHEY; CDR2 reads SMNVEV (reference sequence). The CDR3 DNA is TGTGCCAGCAGCCTTAGCGGCTCCACCATCTACGAGCAGTACTTC. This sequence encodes CASSLSGSTIYEQYF.

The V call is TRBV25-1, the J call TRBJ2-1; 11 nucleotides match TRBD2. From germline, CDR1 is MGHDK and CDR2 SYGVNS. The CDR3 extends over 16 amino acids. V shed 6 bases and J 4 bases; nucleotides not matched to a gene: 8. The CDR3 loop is CASSDLAGGGYNEQFF. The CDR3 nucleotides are TGTGCCAGCAGCGACCTAGCGGGAGGAGGTTACAATGAGCAGTTCTTC.

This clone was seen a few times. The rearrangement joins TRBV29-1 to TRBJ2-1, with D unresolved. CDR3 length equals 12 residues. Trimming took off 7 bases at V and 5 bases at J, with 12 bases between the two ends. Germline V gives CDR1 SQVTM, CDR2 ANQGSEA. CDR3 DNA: TGCAGCGCGAGCAGGAATAACAATGAGCAGTTCTTC. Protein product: CSASRNNNEQFF.

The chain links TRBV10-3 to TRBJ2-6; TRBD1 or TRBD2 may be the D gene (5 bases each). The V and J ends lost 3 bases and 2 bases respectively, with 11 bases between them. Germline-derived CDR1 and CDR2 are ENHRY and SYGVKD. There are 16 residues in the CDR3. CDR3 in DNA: TGTGCCATCAGTGACTACCGGGACGCTGGGGCCAACGTCCTGACTTTC. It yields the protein CAISDYRDAGANVLTF.

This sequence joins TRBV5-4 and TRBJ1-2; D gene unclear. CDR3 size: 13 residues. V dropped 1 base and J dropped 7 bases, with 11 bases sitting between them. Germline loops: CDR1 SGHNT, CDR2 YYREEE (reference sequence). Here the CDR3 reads CASSLKAGSGYTF. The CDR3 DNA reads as TGTGCCAGCAGCTTGAAAGCAGGATCTGGCTACACCTTC.

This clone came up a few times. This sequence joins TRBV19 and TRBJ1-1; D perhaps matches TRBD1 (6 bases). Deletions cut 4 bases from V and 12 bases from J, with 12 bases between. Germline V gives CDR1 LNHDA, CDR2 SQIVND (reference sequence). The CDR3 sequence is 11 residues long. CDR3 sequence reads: CASSTNRAPFF. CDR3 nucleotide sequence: TGTGCCAGTAGTACCAACAGGGCGCCTTTCTTT.

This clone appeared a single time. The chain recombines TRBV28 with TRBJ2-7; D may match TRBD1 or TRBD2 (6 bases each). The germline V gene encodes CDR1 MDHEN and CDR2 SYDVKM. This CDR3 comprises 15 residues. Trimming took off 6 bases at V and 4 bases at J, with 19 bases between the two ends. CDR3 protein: CASRRGAALPYEQYF. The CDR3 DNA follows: TGTGCCAGCAGGAGGGGGGCTGCCCTACCTTACGAGCAGTACTTC.

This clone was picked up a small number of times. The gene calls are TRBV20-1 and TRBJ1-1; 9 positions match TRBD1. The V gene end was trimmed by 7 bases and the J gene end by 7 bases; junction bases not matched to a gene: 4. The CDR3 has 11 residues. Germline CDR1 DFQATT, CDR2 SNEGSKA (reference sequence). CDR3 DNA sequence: TGCAGTGTTGACAGGGGGGTTGAAGCTTTCTTT. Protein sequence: CSVDRGVEAFF.

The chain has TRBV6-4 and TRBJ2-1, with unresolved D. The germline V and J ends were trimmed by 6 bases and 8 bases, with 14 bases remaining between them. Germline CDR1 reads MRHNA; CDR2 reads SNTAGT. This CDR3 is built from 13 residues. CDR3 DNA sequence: TGTGCCAGCAGCCCGTCGGATGTGGATGAGCAGTTCTTC. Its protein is CASSPSDVDEQFF.

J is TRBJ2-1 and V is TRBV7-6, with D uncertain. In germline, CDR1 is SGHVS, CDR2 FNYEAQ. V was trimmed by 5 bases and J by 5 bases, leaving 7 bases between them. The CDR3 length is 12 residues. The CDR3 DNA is TGTGCCAGCAGCCTACATGACAATGAGCAGTTCTTC. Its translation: CASSLHDNEQFF.

CDR3 DNA: TGTGCCAGCAGCGTGACTAGCGGCTACGAGCAGTACTTC. Its protein product is CASSVTSGYEQYF. This chain links TRBV9 with TRBJ2-7; 9 bases are a match to TRBD2. Germline V gives CDR1 SGDLS, CDR2 YYNGEE. With V trimmed by 2 bases and J by 3 bases, 0 bases remained unmatched. CDR3 length: 13 residues. The entire variable domain, with the rest obtained from reference TRBV9 and TRBJ2-7, is as follows: DSGVTQTPKHLITATGQRVTLRCSPRSGDLSVYWYQQSLDQGLQFLIQYYNGEERAKGNILERFSAQQFPDLHSELNLSSLELGDSALYFCASSVTSGYEQYFGPGTRLTVT.

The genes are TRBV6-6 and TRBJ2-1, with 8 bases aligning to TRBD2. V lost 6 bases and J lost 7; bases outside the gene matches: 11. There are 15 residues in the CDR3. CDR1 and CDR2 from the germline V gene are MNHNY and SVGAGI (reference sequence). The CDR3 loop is CASRQPGTSTNEQFF. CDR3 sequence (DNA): TGTGCCAGCAGACAGCCCGGGACTAGTACTAATGAGCAGTTCTTC.

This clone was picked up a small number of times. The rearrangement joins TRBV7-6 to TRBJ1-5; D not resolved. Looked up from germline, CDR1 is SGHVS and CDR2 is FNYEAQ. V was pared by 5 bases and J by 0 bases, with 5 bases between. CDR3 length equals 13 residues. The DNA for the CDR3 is TGTGCCAGCAGCGAGACTAGCAATCAGCCCCAGCATTTT. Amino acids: CASSETSNQPQHF.

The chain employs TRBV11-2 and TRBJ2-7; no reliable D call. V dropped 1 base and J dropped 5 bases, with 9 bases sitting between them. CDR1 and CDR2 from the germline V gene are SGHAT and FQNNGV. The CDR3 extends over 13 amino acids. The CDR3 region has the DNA TGTGCCAGCAGCTTAGCTGGTAGCAACGAGCAGTACTTC. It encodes CASSLAGSNEQYF.

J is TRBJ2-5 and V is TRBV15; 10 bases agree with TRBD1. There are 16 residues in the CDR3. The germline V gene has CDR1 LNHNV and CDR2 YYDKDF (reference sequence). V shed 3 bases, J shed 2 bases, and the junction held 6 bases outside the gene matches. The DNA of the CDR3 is TGTGCCACCAGCAGCGGACAGGGGGTGTTTCAAGAGACCCAGTACTTC. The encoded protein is CATSSGQGVFQETQYF.

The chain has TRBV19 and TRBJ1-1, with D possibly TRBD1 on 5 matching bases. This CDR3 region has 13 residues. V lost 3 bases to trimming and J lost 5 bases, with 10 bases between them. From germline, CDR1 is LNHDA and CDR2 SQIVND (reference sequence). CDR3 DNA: TGTGCCAGTAGTATTCAGGGCGGGACTGAAGCTTTCTTT. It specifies CASSIQGGTEAFF.

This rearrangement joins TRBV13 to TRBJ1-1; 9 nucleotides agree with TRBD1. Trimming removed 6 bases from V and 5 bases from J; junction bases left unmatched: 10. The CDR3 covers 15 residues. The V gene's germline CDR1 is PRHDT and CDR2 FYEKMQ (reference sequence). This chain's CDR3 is CASRGETGGWTEAFF. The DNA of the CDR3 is TGTGCCAGCAGGGGAGAGACAGGGGGATGGACTGAAGCTTTCTTT.

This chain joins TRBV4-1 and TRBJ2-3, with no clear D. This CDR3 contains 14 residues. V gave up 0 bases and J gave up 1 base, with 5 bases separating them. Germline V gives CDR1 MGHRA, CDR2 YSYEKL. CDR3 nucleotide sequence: TGCGCCAGCAGCCAAGATCCGGGCACAGATACGCAGTATTTT. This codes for CASSQDPGTDTQYF.

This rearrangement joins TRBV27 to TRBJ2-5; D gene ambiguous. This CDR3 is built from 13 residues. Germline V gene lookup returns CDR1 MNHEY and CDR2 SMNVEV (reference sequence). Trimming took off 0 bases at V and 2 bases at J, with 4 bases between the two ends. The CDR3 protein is CASSLSGQETQYF. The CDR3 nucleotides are TGTGCCAGCAGTTTATCGGGGCAAGAGACCCAGTACTTC.